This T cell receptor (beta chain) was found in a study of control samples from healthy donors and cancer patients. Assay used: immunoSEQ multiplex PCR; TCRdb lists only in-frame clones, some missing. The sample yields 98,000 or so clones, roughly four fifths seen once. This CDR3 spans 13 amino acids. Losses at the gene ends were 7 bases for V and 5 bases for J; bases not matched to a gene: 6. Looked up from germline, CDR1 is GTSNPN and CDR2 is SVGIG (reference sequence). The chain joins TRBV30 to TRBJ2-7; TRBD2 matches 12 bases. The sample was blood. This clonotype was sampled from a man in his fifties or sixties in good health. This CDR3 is CAFSSGRADEQYF. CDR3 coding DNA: TGTGCCTTTTCTAGCGGGAGGGCCGACGAGCAGTACTTC.